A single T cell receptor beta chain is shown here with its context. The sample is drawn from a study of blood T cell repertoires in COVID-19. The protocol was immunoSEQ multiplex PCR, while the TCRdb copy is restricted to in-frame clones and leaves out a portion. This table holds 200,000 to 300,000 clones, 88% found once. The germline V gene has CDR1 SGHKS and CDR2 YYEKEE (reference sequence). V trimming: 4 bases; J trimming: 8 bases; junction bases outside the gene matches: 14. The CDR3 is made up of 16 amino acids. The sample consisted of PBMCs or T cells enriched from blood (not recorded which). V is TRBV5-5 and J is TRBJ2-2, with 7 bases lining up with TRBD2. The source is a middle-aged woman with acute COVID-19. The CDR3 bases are TGTGCCAGCAGCCTTCCGGGGACTACTGGCTTAGGGGAGCTGTTTTTT. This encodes CASSLPGTTGLGELFF.